These 15 T cell receptor beta chains were sequenced from one sample in a study of long-term antiretroviral therapy in people with HIV. Survey-level resolution applied to immunoSEQ assay v3.0. Method: immunoSEQ multiplex PCR; TCRdb's copy keeps in-frame clones and lacks some. The sample yields 20,000 to 25,000 clones, around four fifths seen once. Sequences were derived from unsorted PBMCs, sampled 0.4 years after starting antiretroviral therapy. These receptors were obtained from a man aged 45-60 years with HIV.

The CDR3 nucleotides read TGTGCCAGCAGCTTAACAGGGGGCGCGGATACGCAGTATTTT. It specifies CASSLTGGADTQYF. V and J are TRBV7-3 and TRBJ2-3; 7 bases align to TRBD1. The CDR3 extends over 14 amino acids. CDR1 and CDR2 (germline): SGHTA, FQGTGA. Losses at the gene ends were 0 bases for V and 6 bases for J; bases not matched to a gene: 3.

This chain connects TRBV5-6 to TRBJ2-7; 10 nucleotides agree with TRBD1. The V gene end was trimmed by 3 bases and the J gene end by 2 bases; junction bases not matched to a gene: 11. This CDR3 region has 17 residues. Germline V CDR1 and CDR2: SGHDT, YYEEEE. CDR3 sequence reads: CASSYSGTGVLTYEQYF. CDR3 in DNA: TGTGCCAGCAGCTACTCCGGGACAGGGGTCCTGACCTACGAGCAGTACTTC.

The gene calls are TRBV5-6 and TRBJ2-3, with TRBD1 identical over 7 bases. The CDR3 is 16 amino acids. Germline V gene data show CDR1 as SGHDT and CDR2 as YYEEEE. J gave up 2 bases and V 4 bases, and 10 bases lay outside the gene matches. CDR3 residues: CASSGTELTHTDTQYF. The CDR3 DNA follows: TGTGCCAGCAGCGGGACAGAACTCACACACACAGATACGCAGTATTTT.

This clone appeared a few times. The chain joins TRBV2 to TRBJ1-5; D may be TRBD1 (5 bases). Per the germline V gene, CDR1 is SNHLY and CDR2 is FYNNEI. The CDR3 totals 14 residues. V lost 5 bases and J 4 bases, leaving 12 bases between the germline ends. The CDR3 DNA reads TGTGCCAGCAGTAGGGACGCGGGAAATCAGCCCCAGCATTTT. It specifies CASSRDAGNQPQHF.

This clone was detected once. The chain carries TRBV28 and TRBJ1-1; a weak D match, TRBD1 (6 bases). There are 14 residues in the CDR3. Per the germline V gene, CDR1 is MDHEN and CDR2 is SYDVKM. The V and J ends lost 6 bases and 0 bases respectively, with 11 bases between them. Here the CDR3 reads CASRRGHLNTEAFF. The CDR3 DNA reads as TGTGCCAGCAGGAGGGGACACCTGAACACTGAAGCTTTCTTT.

The chain uses TRBV19 and TRBJ1-1, with D maybe TRBD1 (5 bases). Trimming took 7 bases from V and 11 from J, leaving 14 bases between them. The germline CDR1 and CDR2 sequences are LNHDA and SQIVND (reference sequence). The CDR3 has 11 amino acids. The CDR3 loop reads CASNGGTRAFF. The CDR3 DNA reads TGTGCCAGTAATGGGGGGACCCGCGCTTTCTTT.

The genes are TRBV2 and TRBJ1-4, with D tentatively TRBD1 (5 bases). Germline V gene lookup returns CDR1 SNHLY and CDR2 FYNNEI. V shed 6 bases and J shed 7 bases, with 9 bases lying between them. The CDR3 has 12 amino acids. CDR3 DNA: TGTGCCAGCAGGGGGGATTCTGAAAAACTGTTTTTT. This codes for CASRGDSEKLFF. Filled out from reference TRBV2 and TRBJ1-4, the complete variable domain reads EPEVTQTPSHQVTQMGQEVILRCVPISNHLYFYWYRQILGQKVEFLVSFYNNEISEKSEIFDDQFSVERPDGSNFTLKIRSTKLEDSAMYFCASRGDSEKLFFGSGTQLSVL.

The genes are TRBV9 and TRBJ1-2; no clear D. Looked up from germline, CDR1 is SGDLS and CDR2 is YYNGEE. This CDR3 contains 12 residues. V was trimmed by 0 bases and J by 6 bases, leaving 6 bases between them. The CDR3 sequence: CASSVVGNGYTF. The CDR3 bases are TGTGCCAGCAGCGTAGTAGGAAATGGCTACACCTTC. The variable domain in full, completed from reference TRBV9 and TRBJ1-2, reads DSGVTQTPKHLITATGQRVTLRCSPRSGDLSVYWYQQSLDQGLQFLIQYYNGEERAKGNILERFSAQQFPDLHSELNLSSLELGDSALYFCASSVVGNGYTFGSGTRLTVV.

V gene TRBV27 combines with J gene TRBJ1-1; D remains ambiguous. This CDR3 spans 13 amino acids. Trimming cost V 2 bases and J 1 base, with 5 bases left between them. Germline CDR1 is MNHEY and CDR2 is SMNVEV (reference sequence). CDR3 protein: CASSLGRNTEAFF. CDR3 nucleotide sequence: TGTGCCAGCAGTTTAGGGCGGAACACTGAAGCTTTCTTT.

The rearrangement uses TRBV21-1 and TRBJ2-7. TRBV21-1 is deemed a pseudogene. The CDR3 runs to 14 residues. CDR3 sequence (DNA): TGTGCCAGCAGCATAGGAGGGGGGCCCTACGAGCAGTACTTC. Translated, it gives CASSIGGGPYEQYF.

This clone occurred a few times. The J gene is TRBJ2-5, the V gene TRBV7-8; 8 nucleotides agree with TRBD1. The V gene end was trimmed by 4 bases and the J gene end by 6 bases; junction bases not matched to a gene: 4. In germline, CDR1 is SGHVS, CDR2 FQNEAQ. The CDR3 contains 13 residues. CDR3 bases: TGTGCCAGCAGCTCCGGACAGGGAAAGACCCAGTACTTC. Translating gives CASSSGQGKTQYF.

J is TRBJ2-5 and V is TRBV7-2, with TRBD2 matching 7 bases. Germline loops: CDR1 SGHTA, CDR2 FQGNSA. CDR3 size: 16 residues. Trimming cost V 5 bases and J 2 bases; bases outside gene matches: 11. The CDR3 sequence: CASSLAGGGSQETQYF. In DNA form, the CDR3 reads TGTGCCAGCAGCCTCGCTGGCGGGGGTAGTCAAGAGACCCAGTACTTC.

The chain combines TRBV11-3 with TRBJ1-6, with unresolved D. Germline-derived CDR1 and CDR2 are SGHNT and YENEEA. Trimming pared 1 base from V and 10 bases from J, leaving 11 bases between. This CDR3 has 14 residues. The CDR3 region is CASSLGPVGSPLHF. The CDR3 region has the DNA TGTGCCAGCAGCTTAGGTCCGGTGGGGTCACCCCTCCACTTT.

CDR3 sequence: CASSQDWGALNTEAFF. The CDR3, as DNA: TGTGCCAGCAGCCAAGACTGGGGGGCCCTGAACACTGAAGCTTTCTTT. The chain couples TRBV14 to TRBJ1-1; perhaps TRBD1 as D (6 bases). The CDR3 covers 16 residues. Trimming removed 0 bases from V and 0 bases from J, with 11 bases in between. The V gene's germline CDR1 is SGHDN and CDR2 FVKESK.

The V call is TRBV14, the J call TRBJ1-6; D ambiguous. Trimming cost V 4 bases and J 10 bases, with 14 bases left between them. The CDR3 is made up of 14 amino acids. From germline, CDR1 is SGHDN and CDR2 FVKESK. The CDR3 DNA follows: TGTGCCAGCAGCCGCTCGACAAAGGGCTCACCCCTCCACTTT. This sequence encodes CASSRSTKGSPLHF.